One sample yielded the 8 T cell receptor beta chains listed below, sequenced in a study of blood T cell repertoires in COVID-19. Libraries were prepared by immunoSEQ multiplex PCR; TCRdb keeps only in-frame clonotypes and omits some of them. The top ten hold 2.5% to 3% of the sample, which has 250,000 to 350,000 clones, less than 85% seen once. Input material: PBMCs or T cells enriched from blood (not recorded which). These TCRs come from a woman aged 45-65 years who had recovered from COVID-19.

The CDR3, as DNA: TGTGCCAGCCATGGATCGACAGGCAATAACGGGGCTTTCTTT. Protein product: CASHGSTGNNGAFF. The chain recombines TRBV2 with TRBJ1-1; tentative D call: TRBD1 (6 bases). Trimming took off 8 bases at V and 11 bases at J, with 24 bases between the two ends. Germline V gene data show CDR1 as SNHLY and CDR2 as FYNNEI. The CDR3 extends over 14 amino acids.

V and J are TRBV6-6 and TRBJ1-5, with a weak D call TRBD1 (5 bases). V was cut by 2 bases and J by 9 bases, with 11 bases left in between. The germline CDR1 and CDR2 sequences are MNHNY and SVGAGI (reference sequence). This CDR3 is 13 amino acids long. This chain's CDR3 is CASSYLPQGPQHF. The CDR3 coding sequence is TGTGCCAGCAGTTACCTCCCCCAGGGGCCCCAGCATTTT.

V usage is TRBV6-5 and J usage is TRBJ2-7; a possible D gene is TRBD1 (6 bases). Trimming removed 7 bases at V and 1 base at J, with 17 bases between. The CDR3 is 15 amino acids. Looked up from germline, CDR1 is MNHEY and CDR2 is SVGAGI. The CDR3 nucleotides are TGTGCCAGCATTGTCCGGGCAGGGGATTCCTACGAGCAGTACTTC. The encoded protein is CASIVRAGDSYEQYF.

The chain is built from TRBV7-8 and TRBJ1-5; D is uncertain. V was trimmed by 1 base and J by 0 bases, leaving 10 bases between them. CDR1 and CDR2 from the germline V gene are SGHVS and FQNEAQ. This CDR3 contains 16 residues. The CDR3 coding sequence is TGTGCCAGCAGCTTAGGGGCGAGTCTTAGCAATCAGCCCCAGCATTTT. The encoded protein is CASSLGASLSNQPQHF.

J is TRBJ1-2 and V is TRBV28; a possible D gene is TRBD1 (6 bases). Germline CDR1 reads MDHEN; CDR2 reads SYDVKM. Trimming took 2 bases from V and 8 from J, leaving 9 bases between them. The CDR3 is 12 amino acids. CDR3 sequence (DNA): TGTGCCAGCAGTTTAGCAGGGGAAGGCTACACCTTC. Residues: CASSLAGEGYTF.

The J gene is TRBJ2-5, the V gene TRBV6-5, with unresolved D. The CDR3 is 12 amino acids. CDR1 and CDR2 (germline): MNHEY, SVGAGI. Trimming removed 7 bases from V and 2 bases from J, with 8 bases in between. The CDR3 DNA reads as TGTGCCAGCAATTCAGATCAAGAGACCCAGTACTTC. Its translation is CASNSDQETQYF.

This rearrangement joins TRBV4-2 to TRBJ2-1; D gene ambiguous. V shed 3 bases and J shed 6 bases, with 15 bases lying between them. The CDR3 extends over 15 amino acids. Germline lookup yields CDR1 LGHNA and CDR2 YNFKEQ. This CDR3 is CASSHFLVVRNEQFF. CDR3 bases: TGTGCCAGCAGCCACTTTCTGGTCGTGCGCAATGAGCAGTTCTTC.

V usage is TRBV29-1 and J usage is TRBJ2-4; possibly TRBD2 for D (6 bases). Germline CDR1 reads SQVTM; CDR2 reads ANQGSEA. The CDR3 has 13 amino acids. V was cut by 4 bases and J by 7 bases, with 14 bases left in between. CDR3 bases: TGCAGCGTTGGAGACGGGGCGGGGAACATTCAGTACTTC. This codes for CSVGDGAGNIQYF.